This entry lists 30 T cell receptor beta chains sequenced from one sample in a study of memory CD4+ T cells and cytomegalovirus serostatus. The sort gate was single viable CD3+CD4+CD8-CD45RO+ cells for memory CD4+ T cells. The table came from immunoSEQ multiplex PCR; TCRdb's copy has only in-frame clones and leaves some out. This table has 56,000 or so clones, roughly 82% appearing once. The sequenced sample was memory CD4+ T cells from blood. The receptor set was obtained from an adult in good health and CMV-seronegative.

The chain recombines TRBV7-3 with TRBJ2-1; 8 nucleotides align to TRBD2. The CDR3 extends over 15 amino acids. After removal of 5 bases from V and 3 bases from J, the junction contained 6 bases not matched to a gene. The germline CDR1 and CDR2 sequences are SGHTA and FQGTGA. The CDR3 coding sequence is TGTGCCAGCAGCCAAGGACGGGGGGGCTACAATGAGCAGTTCTTC. Translated: CASSQGRGGYNEQFF.

The count of this clone is one. The chain recombines TRBV10-2 with TRBJ1-1; tentative D call: TRBD1 (5 bases). V dropped 4 bases and J dropped 4 bases, with 13 bases sitting between them. CDR1 WSHSY and CDR2 SAAADI come from the germline V gene. This CDR3 contains 14 residues. The chain's CDR3 is CASSGRGVGTEAFF. CDR3 DNA sequence: TGCGCCAGCAGTGGGCGGGGGGTAGGCACTGAAGCTTTCTTT.

The V call is TRBV5-1, the J call TRBJ1-2; TRBD1 matches at 9 bases. The CDR3 contains 15 residues. Looked up from germline, CDR1 is SGHRS and CDR2 is YFSETQ. The ends lost 4 bases at V and 2 bases at J; junction bases unmatched: 6. CDR3 region: CASSQTTGGNYGYTF. Written as DNA, the CDR3 is TGCGCCAGCAGCCAGACTACAGGGGGCAACTATGGCTACACCTTC.

The chain couples TRBV28 to TRBJ2-4, with D possibly called TRBD1 or TRBD2 (6 bases each). V lost 6 bases to trimming and J lost 8 bases, with 20 bases between them. The germline V gene has CDR1 MDHEN and CDR2 SYDVKM. The CDR3 totals 15 residues. CDR3 region: CASSSFGRAGDIQYF. CDR3 in DNA: TGTGCCAGCAGCTCATTCGGGAGAGCAGGGGACATTCAGTACTTC.

The V call is TRBV30, the J call TRBJ1-6; D is unresolved. The V end lost 5 bases, the J end lost 12 bases, and 14 bases lay between the germline ends. CDR1 GTSNPN and CDR2 SVGIG come from the germline V gene (reference sequence). The CDR3 totals 12 residues. CDR3 bases: TGTGCCTGGGCTTCGAGGGCTGAACCCCTCCACTTT. Translation gives CAWASRAEPLHF. Filled out from reference TRBV30 and TRBJ1-6, the complete variable domain reads SQTIHQWPATLVQPVGSPLSLECTVEGTSNPNLYWYRQAAGRGLQLLFYSVGIGQISSEVPQNLSASRPQDRQFILSSKKLLLSDSGFYLCAWASRAEPLHFGNGTRLTVT.

The V call is TRBV10-3, the J call TRBJ2-5; the match to TRBD1 covers 7 bases. Germline assignment: CDR1 ENHRY and CDR2 SYGVKD. Trimming took 4 bases from V and 7 from J; bases not matched to a gene: 6. The CDR3 has 13 residues. The DNA of the CDR3 is TGTGCCATCAGTGGACAGGGTGATTGGACCCAGTACTTC. It codes for CAISGQGDWTQYF.

The chain combines TRBV19 with TRBJ2-2; D may be TRBD1 (6 bases). The germline V gene encodes CDR1 LNHDA and CDR2 SQIVND (reference sequence). CDR3 length: 16 amino acids. Trimming removed 2 bases from V and 4 bases from J, with 14 bases in between. CDR3 residues: CASSIRSGVLTGELFF. CDR3 sequence (DNA): TGTGCCAGTAGTATAAGGTCAGGGGTCCTCACCGGGGAGCTGTTTTTT.

This CDR3 reads CASSEGQGTSATEAFF. CDR3 nucleotide sequence: TGTGCCAGCAGCGAGGGACAGGGGACCAGCGCCACTGAAGCTTTCTTT. J is TRBJ1-1 and V is TRBV9; 10 bases align to TRBD1. The length of the CDR3 is 16 residues. CDR1 and CDR2 from the germline V gene are SGDLS and YYNGEE. With V trimmed by 3 bases and J by 4 bases, 9 bases remained unmatched.

The rearrangement joins TRBV5-1 to TRBJ2-7; D perhaps matches TRBD1 (6 bases). In germline, CDR1 is SGHRS, CDR2 YFSETQ. The V gene lost 2 bases and the J gene lost 3 bases, with 12 bases spanning the gap. There are 14 residues in the CDR3. CDR3 sequence: CASSFGDTGYEQYF. The CDR3 DNA sequence: TGCGCCAGCAGCTTCGGGGACACTGGCTACGAGCAGTACTTC.

The chain combines TRBV7-2 with TRBJ2-7; tentative D call: TRBD2 (7 bases). The V end lost 1 base, the J end lost 3 bases, and 16 bases lay between the germline ends. Germline CDR1 reads SGHTA; CDR2 reads FQGNSA. The CDR3 sequence is 16 residues long. This chain's CDR3 is CASSLEGGRTLYEQYF. DNA for the CDR3: TGTGCCAGCAGCTTAGAGGGGGGGCGTACCCTCTACGAGCAGTACTTC.

In DNA, the CDR3 is TGTGCCAGCAGTCGGACCTTCTACGAGCAGTACTTC. Protein product: CASSRTFYEQYF. This rearrangement joins TRBV27 to TRBJ2-7; D not certain. With 5 bases removed from V and 3 bases from J, the gap between germline ends came to 8 bases. This CDR3 contains 12 residues. Germline V CDR1 and CDR2: MNHEY, SMNVEV (reference sequence).

The J gene is TRBJ1-3, the V gene TRBV5-1; D remains unclear. The V and J ends lost 0 bases and 5 bases respectively, with 3 bases between them. The CDR3 runs to 12 residues. Germline V lookup: CDR1 SGHRS, CDR2 YFSETQ. The chain's CDR3 is CASSLDRNTIYF. The CDR3 DNA reads TGCGCCAGCAGCTTGGACAGAAACACCATATATTTT.

The chain is built from TRBV14 and TRBJ1-1; no reliable D call. The CDR3 has 13 residues. Trimming took off 5 bases at V and 1 base at J, with 8 bases between the two ends. Germline CDR1 is SGHDN and CDR2 is FVKESK. CDR3 loop: CASSYTANTEAFF. The CDR3 coding sequence is TGTGCCAGCAGCTACACAGCGAACACTGAAGCTTTCTTT.

The rearrangement links TRBV10-3 to TRBJ2-3; no reliable D call. The CDR3 spans 15 residues. The V and J ends lost 0 bases and 6 bases respectively, with 13 bases between them. The V gene's germline CDR1 is ENHRY and CDR2 SYGVKD. CDR3 amino acids: CAISESQGFGDTQYF. CDR3 bases: TGTGCCATCAGTGAGTCCCAAGGGTTTGGGGATACGCAGTATTTT.

The chain recombines TRBV10-3 with TRBJ1-2, with D hard to call. The CDR3 has 13 amino acids. Looked up from germline, CDR1 is ENHRY and CDR2 is SYGVKD. V dropped 0 bases and J dropped 5 bases, with 7 bases sitting between them. This CDR3 reads CAISESRGYGYTF. The CDR3 DNA is TGTGCCATCAGTGAGTCGAGAGGGTATGGCTACACCTTC.

The V gene is TRBV28, the J gene TRBJ1-2; tentatively, D is TRBD1 (6 bases). The V gene's germline CDR1 is MDHEN and CDR2 SYDVKM. V dropped 3 bases and J dropped 5 bases, with 13 bases sitting between them. This CDR3 is built from 14 residues. The CDR3: CASSFRQVRYGYTF. CDR3 nucleotide sequence: TGTGCCAGCAGTTTTCGACAGGTCCGTTATGGCTACACCTTC.

This rearrangement joins TRBV7-2 to TRBJ2-5; 10 bases are shared with TRBD2. The CDR3 length is 17 residues. Germline V gene data show CDR1 as SGHTA and CDR2 as FQGNSA. After removal of 2 bases from V and 7 bases from J, the junction contained 13 bases not matched to a gene. The CDR3 DNA is TGTGCCAGCAGCTTAAGGGGAGAAGCGGGGGGGCCCGGGACCCAGTACTTC. Its translation is CASSLRGEAGGPGTQYF.

CDR3 nucleotide sequence: TGTGCCAGCAGCTTGGAGGGGACTAGCGGGGGGGGAGCCTACGAGCAGTACTTC. The encoded protein is CASSLEGTSGGGAYEQYF. The chain uses TRBV5-8 and TRBJ2-7; the match to TRBD2 covers 16 bases. V shed 0 bases and J 2 bases; nucleotides not matched to a gene: 5. The germline CDR1 and CDR2 sequences are SGHTS and YDEGEE. The CDR3 has 18 residues. Filled out from reference TRBV5-8 and TRBJ2-7, the complete variable domain reads EAGVTQSPTHLIKTRGQQATLRCSPISGHTSVYWYQQALGLGLQFLLWYDEGEERNRGNFPPRFSGRQFPNYSSELNVNALELEDSALYLCASSLEGTSGGGAYEQYFGPGTRLTVT.

This clone came up once. The chain recombines TRBV7-9 with TRBJ2-3; possible D gene TRBD1, 5 bases. The V end was cut by 0 bases, the J end by 5 bases, with 6 bases between. CDR3 length: 13 residues. The germline V gene encodes CDR1 SEHNR and CDR2 FQNEAQ (reference sequence). As DNA, the CDR3 is TGTGCCAGCAGCTTAGCAGGGGTAGATACGCAGTATTTT. Translating gives CASSLAGVDTQYF.

This rearrangement joins TRBV9 to TRBJ1-4; tentatively, D is TRBD1 (5 bases). CDR1 is SGDLS and CDR2 is YYNGEE in the germline V gene. The CDR3 sequence is 16 residues long. With 0 bases removed from V and 0 bases from J, the gap between germline ends came to 9 bases. The CDR3 DNA follows: TGTGCCAGCAGCGTAGGACAGTTTTCAACTAATGAAAAACTGTTTTTT. This encodes CASSVGQFSTNEKLFF.

V usage is TRBV5-5 and J usage is TRBJ1-2; 7 nucleotides line up with TRBD1. From germline, CDR1 is SGHKS and CDR2 YYEKEE (reference sequence). The CDR3 has 15 residues. V gave up 0 bases and J gave up 5 bases; unmatched junction bases: 7. CDR3 DNA sequence: TGTGCCAGCAGCTTGGGGTCAGGGGGAGTGTATGGCTACACCTTC. Translation: CASSLGSGGVYGYTF.

The V call is TRBV6-6, the J call TRBJ1-2; D uncertain. The CDR3 extends over 14 amino acids. Looked up from germline, CDR1 is MNHNY and CDR2 is SVGAGI (reference sequence). Between the trimmed V and J ends, which lost 4 bases and 2 bases, there was a span of 11 bases. The CDR3 sequence is CASSFRLGNYGYTF. The CDR3 nucleotides are TGTGCCAGCAGTTTCCGATTGGGGAACTATGGCTACACCTTC.

This chain links TRBV6-5 with TRBJ2-1, with 11 bases matching TRBD1. Germline-derived CDR1 and CDR2 are MNHEY and SVGAGI. The CDR3 covers 15 residues. Losses at the gene ends were 5 bases for V and 2 bases for J; bases not matched to a gene: 2. CDR3: CASSPGQGAYNEQFF. CDR3 sequence (DNA): TGTGCCAGCAGTCCGGGACAGGGGGCCTACAATGAGCAGTTCTTC.

V usage is TRBV5-4 and J usage is TRBJ1-6; D is perhaps TRBD1 (6 bases). This CDR3 has 16 amino acids. The V gene's germline CDR1 is SGHNT and CDR2 YYREEE (reference sequence). V lost 3 bases and J 9 bases, leaving 19 bases between the germline ends. CDR3 nucleotides: TGTGCCAGCAGCTCCCGGGGGGCAGGGAAAGGTTCACCCCTCCACTTT. Its translation is CASSSRGAGKGSPLHF.

With regard to this clone: This specimen includes other DNA sequences encoding the same CDR3. V gene TRBV4-3 combines with J gene TRBJ2-7; 10 nucleotides line up with TRBD1. The CDR3 loop spans 13 amino acids. CDR1 is LGHNA and CDR2 is YSLEER in the germline V gene. The ends lost 5 bases at V and 3 bases at J; junction bases unmatched: 1. The CDR3 DNA reads TGCGCCAGCAGCAGGGACAGGGGCTACGAGCAGTACTTC. As protein: CASSRDRGYEQYF.

J is TRBJ2-5 and V is TRBV5-6; D is possibly TRBD1 or TRBD2 (5 bases each). Trimming took off 4 bases at V and 2 bases at J, with 15 bases between the two ends. Germline values: CDR1 SGHDT, CDR2 YYEEEE. The CDR3 contains 15 residues. CDR3 bases: TGTGCCAGCAGCGCCGAACTAGGGGTTCAAGAGACCCAGTACTTC. Amino acids: CASSAELGVQETQYF.

The genes are TRBV29-1 and TRBJ2-7; D perhaps matches TRBD1 (7 bases). The CDR3 sequence is 14 residues long. From germline, CDR1 is SQVTM and CDR2 ANQGSEA. V lost 6 bases and J lost 0, with 15 bases in between. CDR3: CSVRRGQSSYEQYF. As DNA, the CDR3 is TGCAGCGTGCGGCGGGGACAGAGCTCCTACGAGCAGTACTTC.

The chain has TRBV5-1 and TRBJ1-5, with no clear D. V was pared by 5 bases and J by 8 bases, with 14 bases between. CDR3 size: 13 residues. Germline assignment: CDR1 SGHRS and CDR2 YFSETQ. The CDR3 loop reads CASRGSGLEPQHF. The DNA of the CDR3 is TGCGCCAGCAGGGGGTCAGGCCTCGAGCCCCAGCATTTT.

The V call is TRBV4-1, the J call TRBJ2-7, with 11 bases aligning to TRBD2. Germline V gene data show CDR1 as MGHRA and CDR2 as YSYEKL. CDR3 length: 17 amino acids. The V segment lost 4 bases and the J segment 10 bases; nucleotides outside the gene matches: 18. The CDR3 protein is CASSLVWGTSGSLVQYF. For the CDR3, the DNA is TGCGCCAGCAGCCTGGTGTGGGGGACTAGCGGCTCGTTAGTACAGTACTTC.

This clone was counted only a few times. CDR3 region: CASSLQGGQPQHF. The CDR3 DNA reads TGTGCCAGCAGTTTACAGGGCGGTCAGCCCCAGCATTTT. The chain recombines TRBV7-3 with TRBJ1-5; D is perhaps TRBD1 (6 bases). V lost 6 bases, J lost 6 bases, and 12 bases lay in between. CDR3 size: 13 residues. Germline CDR1 SGHTA, CDR2 FQGTGA. Complete variable domain (other parts from reference TRBV7-3 and TRBJ1-5): GAGVSQTPSNKVTEKGKYVELRCDPISGHTALYWYRQSLGQGPEFLIYFQGTGAADDSGLPNDRFFAVRPEGSVSTLKIQRTERGDSAVYLCASSLQGGQPQHFGDGTRLSIL.